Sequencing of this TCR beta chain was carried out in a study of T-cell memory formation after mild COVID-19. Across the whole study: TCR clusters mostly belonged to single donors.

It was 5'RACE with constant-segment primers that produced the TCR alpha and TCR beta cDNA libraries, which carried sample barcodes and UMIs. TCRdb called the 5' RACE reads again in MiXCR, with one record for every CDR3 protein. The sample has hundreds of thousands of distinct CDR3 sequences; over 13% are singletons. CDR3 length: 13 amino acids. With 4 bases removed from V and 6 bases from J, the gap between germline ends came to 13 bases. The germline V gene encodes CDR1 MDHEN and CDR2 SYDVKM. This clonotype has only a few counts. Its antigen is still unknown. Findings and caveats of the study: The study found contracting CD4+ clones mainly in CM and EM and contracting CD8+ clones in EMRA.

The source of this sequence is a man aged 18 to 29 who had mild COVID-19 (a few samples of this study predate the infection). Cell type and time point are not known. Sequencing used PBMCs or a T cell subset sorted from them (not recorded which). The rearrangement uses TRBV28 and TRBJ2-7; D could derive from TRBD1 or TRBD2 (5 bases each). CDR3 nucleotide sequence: TGTGCCAGCAGTTCGGTTTGGGGGTCCGAGCAGTACGTC. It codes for CASSSVWGSEQYV.